A single T cell receptor (beta chain) is shown here with its context. CDR3 length: 13 amino acids. The V gene's germline CDR1 is SGHRS and CDR2 YFSETQ. Trimming pared 4 bases from V and 3 bases from J, leaving 11 bases between. These data come from a study of shared T cell receptors in the human thymus. This table comes from immunoSEQ multiplex PCR, and its TCRdb copy is limited to in-frame clones, with some not included. The data show under 850,000 clones, 88% seen once. This sample was also put to use in a study of human thymus T cells. That study adds: In corrective heart surgery, resections were taken, and these provided the thymus tissue. The authors found apparently biased V and J gene usage in thymic and blood repertoires. Related research described strongly overlapping thymic repertoires in unrelated people.

Specimen: thymocytes. This chain links TRBV5-1 with TRBJ2-7; a weak D match, TRBD2 (5 bases). The sequence was obtained from a boy younger than two with a congenital heart defect. This CDR3 reads CASSVRRDYEQYF. CDR3 nucleotide sequence: TGCGCCAGCAGCGTAAGACGGGACTACGAGCAGTACTTC.